This T cell receptor beta chain was documented in a study of tumor-infiltrating lymphocytes in oesophageal squamous cell carcinoma. Germline assignment: CDR1 LGHNA and CDR2 YSLEER. V lost 1 base to trimming and J lost 4 bases; unmatched junction nucleotides: 0. The CDR3 extends over 14 amino acids. This clonotype has a handful of counts. Each CDR3 protein is one row after TCRdb ran MiXCR on the PCR reads. The table records approximately 14,000 distinct CDR3 sequences, 40% to 60% of them present only once. The receptor comes from a male donor with esophageal squamous cell carcinoma. The V gene is TRBV4-3, the J gene TRBJ2-1, with 8 positions matching TRBD1. The specimen sequenced was esophageal tumor tissue. The CDR3 bases are TGCGCCAGCAGCCAAGGGACAGGGTACAATGAGCAGTTCTTC. Translated: CASSQGTGYNEQFF.